Listed here are 25 T cell receptor beta chains from one sample, sequenced in a study of Ad26.COV2.S vaccination and SARS-CoV-2 variants. Treatment specified: roughly 20 received Ad26.COV2.S at low or high dose, single or two shots; roughly five received placebo; per-sample allocation not given. Each sample was drawn 63 days after the first injection (of vaccine or placebo). Libraries were prepared by immunoSEQ multiplex PCR; TCRdb keeps only in-frame clonotypes and omits some of them. This table has approximately 340,000 clones, roughly 85% appearing once. This specimen was peripheral blood, taken in a trial of Ad26.COV2.S vaccine versus placebo. The origin of the receptors is a person aged 18-65 years who received the Ad26.COV2.S COVID-19 vaccine or a placebo.

The V gene is TRBV19, the J gene TRBJ1-2, with D unresolved. Germline lookup yields CDR1 LNHDA and CDR2 SQIVND (reference sequence). This CDR3 contains 14 residues. V lost 7 bases and J lost 2, with 14 bases in between. The CDR3 coding sequence is TGTGCCAGTAACCGGACCCCGACGAACTATGGCTACACCTTC. Protein: CASNRTPTNYGYTF.

This chain links TRBV30 with TRBJ1-6; D possibly corresponds to TRBD1 (6 bases). V shed 0 bases and J shed 10 bases, with 25 bases lying between them. CDR1 and CDR2 from the germline V gene are GTSNPN and SVGIG (reference sequence). CDR3 size: 18 residues. The CDR3 DNA follows: TGTGCCTGGAGTGTTATGATCTGGACAGCCCCCTTAGGATCACCCCTCCACTTT. Its protein product is CAWSVMIWTAPLGSPLHF.

The gene calls are TRBV30 and TRBJ1-1, with D tentatively TRBD1 (6 bases). The CDR3 extends over 12 amino acids. Trimming stripped 3 bases from V and 11 bases from J, with 16 bases between. Germline V lookup: CDR1 GTSNPN, CDR2 SVGIG (reference sequence). The CDR3, as DNA: TGTGCCTGGAGGCGTGAGGGGGGAAGGGCTTTCTTT. Translation: CAWRREGGRAFF.

V usage is TRBV27 and J usage is TRBJ2-4, with 9 bases matching TRBD1. Germline trimming cut 5 bases from V and 3 bases from J; bases unmatched to any gene: 8. CDR3 length: 16 amino acids. CDR1 MNHEY and CDR2 SMNVEV come from the germline V gene (reference sequence). The CDR3 DNA is TGTGCCAGCAGTCCAGACAGGGGGGGAGGCAAAAACATTCAGTACTTC. This sequence encodes CASSPDRGGGKNIQYF.

The chain couples TRBV27 to TRBJ2-2, with TRBD2 matching 12 bases. The CDR3 length is 13 residues. V shed 10 bases, J shed 6 bases, and the junction held 3 bases outside the gene matches. Germline V gene sequence: CDR1 MNHEY, CDR2 SMNVEV (reference sequence). This CDR3 is CATASGGAGELFF. In DNA form, the CDR3 reads TGTGCCACCGCTAGCGGGGGGGCCGGGGAGCTGTTTTTT.

The CDR3 coding sequence is TGTGCCAGCAGTGACTCTGAGGGGGGGCCCCAGCATTTT. This encodes CASSDSEGGPQHF. The rearrangement uses TRBV6-4 and TRBJ1-5; tentatively, D is TRBD1 (6 bases). Trimming cost V 0 bases and J 9 bases, with 9 bases left between them. There are 13 residues in the CDR3. Per the germline V gene, CDR1 is MRHNA and CDR2 is SNTAGT.

A few counts support this clone. The chain combines TRBV18 with TRBJ1-3; 8 nucleotides match TRBD1. The CDR3 contains 14 residues. CDR1 is KGHSH and CDR2 is LQKENI in the germline V gene. V shed 3 bases, J shed 2 bases, and the junction held 0 bases outside the gene matches. The CDR3: CASSPTGAGNTIYF. As DNA, the CDR3 is TGTGCCAGCTCACCGACAGGGGCTGGAAACACCATATATTTT.

The genes are TRBV4-2 and TRBJ2-7; D remains ambiguous. V was cut by 1 base and J by 1 base, with 8 bases left in between. The CDR3 totals 14 residues. CDR1 LGHNA and CDR2 YNFKEQ come from the germline V gene. This CDR3 reads CASSQGSTSYEQYF. CDR3 bases: TGTGCCAGCAGCCAAGGGTCGACGTCCTACGAGCAGTACTTC.

The chain couples TRBV14 to TRBJ2-7; D unresolved. The CDR3 extends over 16 amino acids. The germline gives CDR1 SGHDN, CDR2 FVKESK. Trimming removed 0 bases at V and 4 bases at J, with 16 bases between. DNA for the CDR3: TGTGCCAGCAGCCAAGAGATGGGAAAAGGTGGTTACGAGCAGTACTTC. The encoded protein is CASSQEMGKGGYEQYF.

This clone was counted once. This chain links TRBV7-9 with TRBJ2-7, with D perhaps TRBD1 (5 bases). Germline assignment: CDR1 SEHNR and CDR2 FQNEAQ (reference sequence). The CDR3 is made up of 16 amino acids. V was clipped by 5 bases and J by 5 bases, with 22 bases between them. In DNA, the CDR3 is TGTGCCAGCAGCCCCCCCTTTAGGCAGGGTGTGAACGAGCAGTACTTC. This gives the protein CASSPPFRQGVNEQYF.

V usage is TRBV2 and J usage is TRBJ2-5; TRBD1 is a possible D gene (5 bases). The V gene's germline CDR1 is SNHLY and CDR2 FYNNEI. With 2 bases removed from V and 2 bases from J, the gap between germline ends came to 15 bases. The CDR3 runs to 16 residues. In DNA form, the CDR3 reads TGTGCCAGCAGTGAACCTAGGACAAACAGGCAAGAGACCCAGTACTTC. This translates into CASSEPRTNRQETQYF.

This clone came up a few times. This rearrangement joins TRBV5-4 to TRBJ1-2, with 9 bases fitting TRBD1. The CDR3 consists of 18 residues. The germline CDR1 and CDR2 sequences are SGHNT and YYREEE (reference sequence). V shed 4 bases and J 4 bases; nucleotides not matched to a gene: 17. The DNA of the CDR3 is TGTGCCAGCAGCACCCTAATAAGGACAGGGGCGGAGGGCTATGGCTACACCTTC. Protein: CASSTLIRTGAEGYGYTF.

There are a few counts of this clone. V usage is TRBV9 and J usage is TRBJ1-1; perhaps TRBD1 as D (6 bases). CDR1 and CDR2 (germline): SGDLS, YYNGEE. This CDR3 region has 12 residues. The V gene lost 4 bases and the J gene lost 6 bases, with 10 bases spanning the gap. CDR3: CASSPRTAEAFF. The CDR3 DNA is TGTGCCAGCAGCCCCCGGACAGCTGAAGCTTTCTTT.

This clone was seen once. The rearrangement links TRBV5-1 to TRBJ2-1; 11 bases match TRBD1. The CDR3 loop spans 13 amino acids. The germline gives CDR1 SGHRS, CDR2 YFSETQ. Unmatched junction bases numbered 3, after V lost 3 bases and J lost 10 bases. Here the CDR3 DNA reads TGCGCCAGCAGCTGGACAGGGGGCCAAGAGCAGTTCTTC. Translated: CASSWTGGQEQFF. The variable domain in full, with the rest retrieved from reference TRBV5-1 and TRBJ2-1, is KAGVTQTPRYLIKTRGQQVTLSCSPISGHRSVSWYQQTPGQGLQFLFEYFSETQRNKGNFPGRFSGRQFSNSRSEMNVSTLELGDSALYLCASSWTGGQEQFFGPGTRLTVL.

V gene TRBV2 combines with J gene TRBJ1-5; a possible D gene is TRBD1 (5 bases). V dropped 6 bases and J dropped 2 bases, with 14 bases sitting between them. Per germline, CDR1 SNHLY and CDR2 FYNNEI. CDR3 length: 15 residues. The CDR3 DNA follows: TGTGCCAGCAGCGGACCTTGGGGGGGCAATCAGCCCCAGCATTTT. It codes for CASSGPWGGNQPQHF.

The chain's CDR3 is CASCSQRGNWGYNEQFF. The CDR3, as DNA: TGTGCCAGCTGCTCCCAGCGGGGGAATTGGGGCTACAATGAGCAGTTCTTC. V and J are TRBV2 and TRBJ2-1; 8 bases line up with TRBD2. This CDR3 region has 17 residues. V gave up 8 bases and J gave up 3 bases; unmatched junction bases: 15. Per the germline V gene, CDR1 is SNHLY and CDR2 is FYNNEI.

The chain recombines TRBV30 with TRBJ2-1; 8 nucleotides line up with TRBD2. The germline V gene encodes CDR1 GTSNPN and CDR2 SVGIG (reference sequence). CDR3 length equals 14 residues. The V segment lost 0 bases and the J segment 6 bases; nucleotides outside the gene matches: 4. The chain's CDR3 is CAWSVSGGPNEQFF. The CDR3 region has the DNA TGTGCCTGGAGTGTCTCGGGAGGGCCCAATGAGCAGTTCTTC.

This clone was seen a few times. The chain combines TRBV5-1 with TRBJ2-7, with 11 bases fitting TRBD1. This CDR3 has 15 residues. CDR1 is SGHRS, CDR2 YFSETQ, per germline. With V trimmed by 4 bases and J by 7 bases, 10 bases remained unmatched. DNA for the CDR3: TGCGCCAGCAGCGCTACCGGGACAGGGGGTTGGGAGCAGTACTTC. It codes for CASSATGTGGWEQYF.

The V gene is TRBV5-8, the J gene TRBJ1-5; TRBD1 agrees at 8 bases. V lost 1 base and J lost 4; bases outside the gene matches: 7. The CDR3 extends over 16 amino acids. Germline CDR1 is SGHTS and CDR2 is YDEGEE. For the CDR3, the DNA is TGTGCCAGCAGCTTGCCTCCAGGGGGCTTAAATCAGCCCCAGCATTTT. Amino acids: CASSLPPGGLNQPQHF. Full variable domain (outside the CDR3, taken from reference TRBV5-8 and TRBJ1-5): EAGVTQSPTHLIKTRGQQATLRCSPISGHTSVYWYQQALGLGLQFLLWYDEGEERNRGNFPPRFSGRQFPNYSSELNVNALELEDSALYLCASSLPPGGLNQPQHFGDGTRLSIL.

The genes are TRBV5-1 and TRBJ2-7; D possibly uses TRBD1 or TRBD2 (5 bases each). The CDR3 spans 15 residues. Germline V gives CDR1 SGHRS, CDR2 YFSETQ. Trimming removed 4 bases from V and 3 bases from J, with 17 bases in between. CDR3 nucleotides: TGCGCCAGCAGCCCGGTCCCGGGACGGAACTACGAGCAGTACTTC. Translating gives CASSPVPGRNYEQYF.

The chain is built from TRBV6-8 and TRBJ2-2; weak D call: TRBD2 (6 bases). Trimming pared 2 bases from V and 1 base from J, leaving 11 bases between. The CDR3 totals 16 residues. The V gene's germline CDR1 is MNHGY and CDR2 SAAAGT. The CDR3 nucleotides read TGTGCCAGCAGTTACCTTAGACTAGGGAACACCGGGGAGCTGTTTTTT. Its translation is CASSYLRLGNTGELFF.

The chain recombines TRBV4-3 with TRBJ2-3; 9 nucleotides match TRBD1. There are 15 residues in the CDR3. Germline loops: CDR1 LGHNA, CDR2 YSLEER. V lost 4 bases to trimming and J lost 2 bases; unmatched junction nucleotides: 4. CDR3 region: CASSPGQGHTDTQYF. In nucleotides, the CDR3 is TGCGCCAGCAGCCCGGGACAGGGACACACAGATACGCAGTATTTT.

The rearrangement uses TRBV28 and TRBJ2-1; D unclear. Germline CDR1 MDHEN, CDR2 SYDVKM. This CDR3 region has 12 residues. V dropped 7 bases and J dropped 12 bases, with 16 bases sitting between them. CDR3 DNA sequence: TGTGCCAGCACCTCAACCGGATGGGGGCAGTTCTTC. Translating it yields CASTSTGWGQFF.

The rearrangement uses TRBV28 and TRBJ2-7; 9 nucleotides match TRBD1. V trimming: 7 bases; J trimming: 3 bases; junction bases outside the gene matches: 7. From germline, CDR1 is MDHEN and CDR2 SYDVKM. The CDR3 has 14 amino acids. The CDR3 protein is CASTPWTGDYEQYF. The DNA of the CDR3 is TGTGCCAGCACCCCCTGGACAGGGGACTACGAGCAGTACTTC.

The gene calls are TRBV19 and TRBJ1-2, with D possibly matching TRBD1 (6 bases). The CDR3 spans 15 residues. Trimming cost V 0 bases and J 3 bases, with 11 bases left between them. CDR1 and CDR2 (germline): LNHDA, SQIVND (reference sequence). The CDR3 reads CASSIDSGGYYGYTF. The CDR3 region has the DNA TGTGCCAGTAGTATAGATTCGGGGGGCTACTATGGCTACACCTTC.